This TCR beta chain comes out of a study of tumor-infiltrating lymphocytes in primary liver carcinoma. Background on the study: Each of the growths was stage T1-T3 N0M0, extending roughly 4.2 to 11 cm across.

Comment on this clonotype: The junction does not match germline at one end; this may be a read error.

Co-extraction of both nucleic acids (RNA and DNA) used roughly 18-34 mg of unsorted bulk tissue. Samples were taken from five separate regions of every tumor. Starting from 450 to 500 ng of total RNA, TCR beta cDNA was produced with a primer in the constant region. Libraries of TCR beta came from three nested multiplex PCR rounds with slightly modified ARM-PCR. TCRdb redid the calling of the multiplex PCR reads with MiXCR, one entry per CDR3 protein. The sample has approximately 190,000 distinct CDR3 sequences, roughly 80% seen once. Sequenced: tumor tissue from primary liver carcinoma. The receptor was derived from a man aged 40-55 years with primary liver carcinoma and hepatitis B virus infection.

The CDR3 DNA is TGTGCCAGCAATTACAAGGGCCCTGCCACTTCGATATCCTACGAGCAGTACTTC. This encodes CASNYKGPATSISYEQYF. The chain is built from TRBV6-5 and TRBJ2-7; D unresolved. The CDR3 is 18 residues long. The V gene's germline CDR1 is MNHEY and CDR2 SVGAGI.